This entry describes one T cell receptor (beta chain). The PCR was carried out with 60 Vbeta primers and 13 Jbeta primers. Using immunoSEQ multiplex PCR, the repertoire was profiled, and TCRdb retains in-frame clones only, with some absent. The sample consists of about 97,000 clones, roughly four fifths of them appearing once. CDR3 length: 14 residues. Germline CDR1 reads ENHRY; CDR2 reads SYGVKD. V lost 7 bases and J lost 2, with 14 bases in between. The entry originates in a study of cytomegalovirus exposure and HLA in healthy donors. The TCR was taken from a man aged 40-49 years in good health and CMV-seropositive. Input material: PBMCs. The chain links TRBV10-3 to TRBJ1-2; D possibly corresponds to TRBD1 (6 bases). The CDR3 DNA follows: TGTGCCATCACCTCGAGGACAGCAAACTATGGCTACACCTTC. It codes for CAITSRTANYGYTF.